Below are 22 T cell receptor beta chains sequenced from a single sample in a study of human CD8 memory T cell subsets. By UMI-labeled 5' RACE, the TCR beta libraries were made. TCRdb re-called the 5' RACE reads and gives one entry per CDR3 protein, without DNA. The clone table shows around 20,000 distinct CDR3 sequences, with the ten largest holding roughly 5%. Sequencing was performed on CD8+ T cells from PBMCs. These receptors were taken from a human donor in good health.

This chain joins TRBV28 and TRBJ1-1; TCRdb's D call, TRBD1, is unchecked because there is no DNA. Germline V gene data show CDR1 as MDHEN and CDR2 as SYDVKM. The CDR3 is 15 amino acids. The CDR3 sequence: CASSFFRGSGGQAFF.

V and J are TRBV9 and TRBJ2-2. Germline V gene lookup returns CDR1 SGDLS and CDR2 YYNGEE. CDR3 size: 14 residues. This CDR3 is CASSERINTGELFF.

CDR3 loop: CASSQDWGTGYQIEQFF. The chain is built from TRBV4-1 and TRBJ2-1; the TCRdb D gene call, TRBD1, has no DNA to confirm it. The CDR3 length is 17 residues. Germline CDR1 and CDR2: MGHRA and YSYEKL.

V and J are TRBV7-9 and TRBJ1-2; the D call from TCRdb, TRBD1, cannot be confirmed without DNA. Germline CDR1 reads SEHNR; CDR2 reads FQNEAQ (reference sequence). The CDR3 covers 17 residues. The CDR3 region is CASSSTDRGHEYYGYTF.

This clonotype is deemed medium-sized by its frequency. The genes are TRBV29-1 and TRBJ2-3; as DNA is missing, the TRBD1 call by TCRdb cannot be tested. There are 17 residues in the CDR3. Per germline, CDR1 SQVTM and CDR2 ANQGSEA. CDR3 sequence reads: CSVEDFEGQGLLDTQYF.

This chain links TRBV28 with TRBJ1-1; TCRdb's D call, TRBD1, is unchecked because there is no DNA. The germline gives CDR1 MDHEN, CDR2 SYDVKM. This CDR3 has 12 amino acids. CDR3 region: CASIAGATEAFF.

The chain is built from TRBV28 and TRBJ2-1. The CDR3 is 13 residues long. Germline V gene lookup returns CDR1 MDHEN and CDR2 SYDVKM. The CDR3: CASSSSGVLEQFF.

This clonotype is classed as medium-sized by frequency. The V gene is TRBV20-1, the J gene TRBJ1-1. This CDR3 contains 15 residues. In germline, CDR1 is DFQATT, CDR2 SNEGSKA (reference sequence). CDR3 amino acids: CSAKPTGRRNTEAFF.

The rearrangement uses TRBV6-6 and TRBJ2-7; checking the TCRdb D call of TRBD2 is not possible without DNA. Germline values: CDR1 MNHNY, CDR2 SVGAGI (reference sequence). This CDR3 is 14 amino acids long. This CDR3 is CASSSTSGGYEQYF.

This rearrangement joins TRBV6-5 to TRBJ2-3; TCRdb names TRBD2, which stays unverified in the absence of DNA. CDR1 and CDR2 (germline): MNHEY, SVGAGI. The CDR3 is 16 amino acids. This CDR3 reads CASSFTSGGSPDTQYF.

V gene TRBV6-1 combines with J gene TRBJ2-3. Germline-derived CDR1 and CDR2 are MNHNS and SASEGT. The CDR3 extends over 15 amino acids. The CDR3 reads CASSEERWRTDTQYF.

This clonotype is labeled medium-sized (0.01 to 0.1%) based on frequency. The chain uses TRBV5-1 and TRBJ2-7; TCRdb outputs TRBD1, but without DNA this stays unchecked. The CDR3 totals 15 residues. Germline assignment: CDR1 SGHRS and CDR2 YFSETQ. This chain's CDR3 is CARNATGGLSYEQYF.

The genes are TRBV7-9 and TRBJ1-5. The CDR3 length is 13 residues. Germline-derived CDR1 and CDR2 are SEHNR and FQNEAQ (reference sequence). CDR3 region: CASSLDRGQPQHF.

This rearrangement joins TRBV28 to TRBJ2-1; TCRdb gives TRBD2 as the D gene, but with no DNA this cannot be confirmed. CDR3 size: 17 residues. CDR1 and CDR2 from the germline V gene are MDHEN and SYDVKM. The CDR3 sequence: CAVEGLAGGGSYNEQFF. The full variable domain, with the rest looked up from reference TRBV28 and TRBJ2-1, is DVKVTQSSRYLVKRTGEKVFLECVQDMDHENMFWYRQDPGLGLRLIYFSYDVKMKEKGDIPEGYSVSREKKERFSLILESASTNQTSMYLCAVEGLAGGGSYNEQFFGPGTRLTVL.

This clonotype registers medium-sized by frequency. The gene calls are TRBV7-6 and TRBJ2-5; the D gene TCRdb calls, TRBD2, cannot be checked with no DNA. The CDR3 is made up of 15 amino acids. Per germline, CDR1 SGHVS and CDR2 FNYEAQ. The CDR3 is CASSPAMGGQETQYF.

The rearrangement links TRBV20-1 to TRBJ1-1. Per the germline V gene, CDR1 is DFQATT and CDR2 is SNEGSKA (reference sequence). CDR3 size: 12 residues. CDR3 loop: CSAQDRNTEAFF.

J is TRBJ1-2 and V is TRBV10-2; the TCRdb D gene call, TRBD1, has no DNA to confirm it. Germline V lookup: CDR1 WSHSY, CDR2 SAAADI. The CDR3 is 13 amino acids. The CDR3 sequence is CASSDQGYYGYTF.

Here the CDR3 reads CASSSTDSGMSLGYGYTF. The gene calls are TRBV28 and TRBJ1-2; TCRdb calls TRBD1, which cannot be checked without DNA. The CDR3 sequence is 18 residues long. Germline V gene data show CDR1 as MDHEN and CDR2 as SYDVKM.

This sequence joins TRBV5-1 and TRBJ1-1. The germline CDR1 and CDR2 sequences are SGHRS and YFSETQ. The CDR3 totals 15 residues. The CDR3 loop reads CASSLAGGVNTEAFF. The full variable domain, completed using reference TRBV5-1 and TRBJ1-1, is KAGVTQTPRYLIKTRGQQVTLSCSPISGHRSVSWYQQTPGQGLQFLFEYFSETQRNKGNFPGRFSGRQFSNSRSEMNVSTLELGDSALYLCASSLAGGVNTEAFFGQGTRLTVV.

The chain carries TRBV19 and TRBJ2-1; no DNA is available, so the TRBD1 call from TCRdb remains unchecked. The germline V gene encodes CDR1 LNHDA and CDR2 SQIVND (reference sequence). CDR3 length equals 14 residues. CDR3 residues: CASSIWGTYNEQFF. Full variable domain (missing parts from reference TRBV19 and TRBJ2-1): DGGITQSPKYLFRKEGQNVTLSCEQNLNHDAMYWYRQDPGQGLRLIYYSQIVNDFQKGDIAEGYSVSREKKESFPLTVTSAQKNPTAFYLCASSIWGTYNEQFFGPGTRLTVL.

The rearrangement joins TRBV20-1 to TRBJ2-1; as DNA is missing, the TRBD2 call by TCRdb cannot be tested. The germline V gene encodes CDR1 DFQATT and CDR2 SNEGSKA (reference sequence). The length of the CDR3 is 16 residues. CDR3 protein: CSATSGSDTSYNEQFF.

The chain links TRBV5-1 to TRBJ1-5; with no DNA, the TCRdb D assignment of TRBD1 cannot be verified. The CDR3 runs to 14 residues. Germline values: CDR1 SGHRS, CDR2 YFSETQ. The CDR3 sequence: CASSLGGNGQPQHF.